The T cell receptor (beta chain) under discussion was sequenced for a study of shared clonotypes between healthy human individuals. Here immunoSEQ multiplex PCR was the method, and the copy in TCRdb shows in-frame clones only, minus some. The data show around 510,000 clones, with roughly 95% seen just once and around 0.066% held by the top ten. The clonotype was recovered from a woman in her 30s in good health. Sequenced sample: naive CD4+ T cells sorted from blood. Subset: CD45RA+ positively selected.

The CDR3 region has the DNA TGTGCCAGCAGCTCGGCCTGGGCCGGGACAGCAAATCAGCCCCAGCATTTT. This encodes CASSSAWAGTANQPQHF. The chain recombines TRBV7-9 with TRBJ1-5; 7 nucleotides agree with TRBD1. CDR1 and CDR2 from the germline V gene are SEHNR and FQNEAQ (reference sequence). The junction had 13 bases not matched to a gene; V was cut back by 4 bases and J by 4 bases. This CDR3 region has 17 residues. Filled out from reference TRBV7-9 and TRBJ1-5, the complete variable domain reads DTGVSQNPRHKITKRGQNVTFRCDPISEHNRLYWYRQTLGQGPEFLTYFQNEAQLEKSRLLSDRFSAERPKGSFSTLEIQRTEQGDSAMYLCASSSAWAGTANQPQHFGDGTRLSIL.